This record covers a single TCR beta chain. Its antigen is as yet unknown. Trimming shortened V by 5 bases and J by 2 bases, and 21 bases separated the two germline ends. This CDR3 region has 17 residues. Germline V gives CDR1 SGHTA, CDR2 FQGNSA. Profiling relied on immunoSEQ multiplex PCR, and the TCRdb table lists in-frame clones only, not all of them. Seen here are over 95,000 clones, 85% to 90% observed once, and the top ten hold about 12%. The sample is drawn from a study of T cell responses to AZD1222 COVID-19 vaccine. Study background: Investigators merged groups given second doses at roughly 4 or roughly 12 weeks.

Overall study results and limits: Clonal diversity was possibly underestimated, and white British individuals and females predominated among donors. Spike-specific TCR breadth and depth both grew after two AZD1222 doses. The repertoires were collected only after the peak T cell response.

Sequences were derived from peripheral blood, sampled on day 0 of AZD1222 vaccination. The sequence derives from an adult in good health. This chain connects TRBV7-2 to TRBJ2-5, with D tentatively TRBD2 (5 bases). Here the CDR3 DNA reads TGTGCCAGCAGCCACCCGAGACAAGGACTGAGACAAGAGACCCAGTACTTC. Amino acids: CASSHPRQGLRQETQYF.